This T cell receptor beta chain appears in the sequencing data of a study of T cell responses to AZD1222 COVID-19 vaccine. V dropped 3 bases and J dropped 4; count of bases not matched to a gene: 2. The CDR3 spans 15 residues. Germline V CDR1 and CDR2: SGHTA, FQGTGA. The data were produced by immunoSEQ multiplex PCR, yet TCRdb's version contains in-frame clones alone and is incomplete. The sample has around 190,000 clones, about 91% seen once. This clone occurred once. The receptor was isolated from an adult who received the AZD1222 COVID-19 vaccine. The chain is built from TRBV7-3 and TRBJ2-3; TRBD2 matches at 12 bases. The material was peripheral blood, obtained 28 days after the second AZD1222 dose. Written as DNA, the CDR3 is TGTGCCAGCAGCTTTTCTAGCGGGGGGGCAGATACGCAGTATTTT. Translated: CASSFSSGGADTQYF. Full variable domain (outside the CDR3, taken from reference TRBV7-3 and TRBJ2-3): GAGVSQTPSNKVTEKGKYVELRCDPISGHTALYWYRQSLGQGPEFLIYFQGTGAADDSGLPNDRFFAVRPEGSVSTLKIQRTERGDSAVYLCASSFSSGGADTQYFGPGTRLTVL.